The rows below give T cell receptor beta chains drawn from one sample of a study of cytomegalovirus exposure and HLA in healthy donors. Sequencing used immunoSEQ multiplex PCR; TCRdb keeps in-frame clones, though not all of them. Among about 170,000 clones listed, approximately 81% were seen once. The specimen sequenced was PBMCs. These receptors all come from a boy aged 2 to 9 in good health and CMV-seronegative. Each CDR3 is given with its conserved first and last residue. The D gene is left open where the match is weak. Rows give clone size only sometimes, using once, few, many, or a class for an expanded clone.

>TRBV25-1|TRBJ2-2|-|TRBD1
CASSDPGQPNTGELFF
TGTGCCAGCAGTGATCCGGGACAGCCGAACACCGGGGAGCTGTTTTTT
>TRBV13|TRBJ1-1|-|-
CASSFPGGEAFF
TGTGCCAGCAGCTTTCCCGGGGGGGAAGCTTTCTTT
>TRBV15|TRBJ2-2|-|TRBD2
CATSRQRLAGGYCCTGELFF
TGTGCCACCAGCAGACAGCGACTAGCGGGGGGATACTGTTGCACCGGGGAGCTGTTTTTT
>TRBV5-1|TRBJ2-5|-|TRBD2
CASSPGLVGETQYF
TGCGCCAGCAGCCCGGGACTAGTCGGGGAGACCCAGTACTTC
>TRBV5-1|TRBJ1-2|-|TRBD1
CASSLGGQSYGYTF
TGCGCCAGCAGCTTGGGGGGACAGTCCTATGGCTACACCTTC
>TRBV29-1|TRBJ1-1|-|-
CSVEVSPYREAFF
TGCAGCGTTGAGGTATCCCCCTACCGTGAAGCTTTCTTT
>TRBV19|TRBJ2-1|-|-
CASSILAEQFF
TGTGCCAGTAGTATATTGGCCGAGCAGTTCTTC
>TRBV2|TRBJ2-6|-|-
CASNLYPSGANVLTF
TGTGCCAGCAATCTATACCCCTCTGGGGCCAACGTCCTGACTTTC
>TRBV15|TRBJ2-5|few|-
CATSVRAQAGQETQYF
TGTGCCACCAGCGTGAGGGCCCAGGCCGGCCAAGAGACCCAGTACTTC
>TRBV6-1|TRBJ1-5|-|-
CASSVSPGGGNQPQHF
TGTGCCAGCAGTGTCTCCCCCGGGGGGGGAAATCAGCCCCAGCATTTT
>TRBV6-6|TRBJ2-6|-|TRBD1
CASSYPTGAGANVLTF
TGTGCCAGCAGTTACCCCACAGGGGCAGGGGCCAACGTCCTGACTTTC
>TRBV6-6|TRBJ2-2|few|-
CASSLVDGELFF
TGTGCCAGCAGTTTAGTCGACGGGGAGCTGTTTTTT
>TRBV28|TRBJ1-2|-|TRBD1
CASRDRGANYGYTF
TGTGCCAGCAGGGACAGGGGAGCTAACTATGGCTACACCTTC
>TRBV7-2|TRBJ2-2|-|-
CASRRAWYGRLNTGELFF
TGTGCCAGCAGGCGGGCTTGGTACGGGAGATTGAACACCGGGGAGCTGTTTTTT
>TRBV29-1|TRBJ2-1|-|-
CSVVRDTEQFF
TGCAGCGTTGTCAGGGACACTGAGCAGTTCTTC
>TRBV30|TRBJ1-5|-|-
CAWGRGSNQPQHF
TGTGCCTGGGGCAGGGGTTCCAATCAGCCCCAGCATTTT
>TRBV5-1|TRBJ2-1|-|TRBD1
CASSLEEDRGASSYNEQFF
TGCGCCAGCAGCTTGGAAGAAGACAGGGGCGCCAGCTCCTACAATGAGCAGTTCTTC
>TRBV2|TRBJ1-2|-|-
CASSSGGPHLSGGYTF
TGTGCCAGCAGCTCGGGGGGGCCCCACCTCTCGGGAGGCTACACCTTC
>TRBV7-6|TRBJ2-4|-|TRBD1
CASSTRYRGQNIQYF
TGTGCCAGCAGCACACGCTACAGGGGCCAAAACATTCAGTACTTC
>TRBV27|TRBJ1-2|once|-
CASSTDSSEFYGYTF
TGTGCCAGCAGTACCGACAGCTCCGAATTCTATGGCTACACCTTC
>TRBV15|TRBJ1-5|-|TRBD1
CATSMPGTGGQPQHF
TGTGCCACCAGCATGCCCGGGACAGGGGGCCAGCCCCAGCATTTT
>TRBV5-1|TRBJ2-3|-|TRBD2
CASSSRAGAGTDTQYF
TGCGCCAGCAGCTCCAGAGCGGGAGCGGGCACAGATACGCAGTATTTT
>TRBV6-5|TRBJ1-5|-|-
CASSYSPGGNQPQHF
TGTGCCAGCAGTTACTCTCCCGGCGGTAATCAGCCCCAGCATTTT